Detailed here is one TCR beta chain. This clonotype was seen at least ten times. No antigen is known for it. Nothing much larger sits one base from this clone, and base qualities are not available. The sample comes from a study of T cells in Graves' hyperthyroidism and ophthalmopathy (dated by TCRdb to the late 2010s). A note on the overall study: Peripheral blood was collected at initial diagnosis, before any treatment. TCR V-J signatures able to tell the groups apart were searched for in a discovery cohort of some 97 patients, of whom 43 had Graves' ophthalmopathy and 57 had stable Graves' hyperthyroidism. Prospective prediction of ophthalmopathy was tested in an independent validation cohort consisting of roughly 19 hyperthyroidism patients and around 16 patients who later progressed to ophthalmopathy. The 90 to 100 discovery patients were randomly split 7:3 into training and test sets. In addition, the study compared T-cell repertoires in thyroid tissue and in blood from about 6 Graves' hyperthyroidism patients. Once sampling was done, hyperthyroidism patients were given methimazole at a starting dose of 30 mg daily, whereas ophthalmopathy patients were given high-dose intravenous methylprednisolone. The paper reports TCR Vbeta CDR3 sequencing of 130 to 150 peripheral blood samples: over 40 ophthalmopathy, approximately 74 hyperthyroidism and about 17 progressor patients.

General findings and caveats noted by the study authors: No statistical method was used to set the sample size in advance, and investigators knew the group allocation. During validation, the model predicted progression to ophthalmopathy a median of approximately 6 months ahead of onset, with approximately 70% sensitivity and under 85% specificity. In cross-validation, a model built on a 13 V-J signature told ophthalmopathy apart from stable hyperthyroidism with 85% to 90% sensitivity and roughly 81% specificity, and in testing the same model reached 80%/75%. Most expanded thyroid clonotypes (frequency above 0.001) were also detected in blood, a finding suggesting that blood repertoires may reflect thyroid immune responses.

The TCR beta CDR3 regions were amplified from the RNA transcripts. A first-round RT-PCR of the TCR CDR3 used the HTBI primer set with the Qiagen OneStep RT-PCR kit. The libraries were constructed in a second round of multiplex PCR and then size-selected and purified. The libraries were sequenced on an Illumina HiSeq2000 using paired-end 100 bp reads. On the study's bioinformatics: Raw data were processed with SOAPnuke, discarding reads with adapters, uncalled bases, mean Phred below 15, or no exact constant-primer or identifier match. COPE v1.2.5 was used to merge high-quality paired reads, and clonotypes were defined as unique nucleotide sequences. Clonotypes were aligned to IMGT TRBV, TRBD and TRBJ reference segments using MiTCR v1.1. Analysis was restricted to V-J combinations with a frequency above 0.0001, which covered about 99% of repertoires. The TCS score was defined as the ratio of F50 (clonal expansion) to E x V (chaos), calculated using BLOSUM62-based TCRdist between CDR3 peptides within each V-J. Welch's t-statistics and random forest reduced roughly 500 V-J features to 13, which were used in a naive Bayes classifier (R e1071). The raw public data were reprocessed by TCRdb itself: fastp quality trimming at Q25, MiXCR clonotype calling, in-frame beta chains only. Rows with a matching CDR3 protein are joined into one entry that keeps the most common DNA and genes. Clone size and V and J calls follow TCRdb, not the original study. This sample gives approximately 400,000 distinct CDR3 sequences in total; about 15% of them show up just once. The ten top clones hold 11% of the sample.

V has 4 bases trimmed and J has 6 bases trimmed; junction bases matching no gene number 12. The germline V gene yields SQVTM for CDR1 and ANQGSEA for CDR2. From the cysteine up to the phenylalanine, the CDR3 has a length of 14 residues. CDR3 DNA is the only sequence kept; it has 42 bases, read in frame from the first base. Graves' hyperthyroidism was defined as stable when no progression to ophthalmopathy occurred over 18 months of follow-up. Hyperthyroidism patients were newly diagnosed, had a disease duration of under 2 months, and were aged 18 to 65 years. Patients with uncontrolled infections, other autoimmune diseases, pregnancy or lactation were excluded. Diagnoses were established on the basis of clinical symptoms, serum thyroxine and TRAb, thyroid ultrasound, and orbital computed tomography. PBMCs were isolated from about 10 ml of fresh peripheral blood by Ficoll-Paque density gradient centrifugation. Total RNA was extracted with Trizol reagent, and quality was checked on an Agilent 2100 Bioanalyzer.

The source of this sequence is a woman aged 60-75 years with Graves' hyperthyroidism. The chain was built from TRBV29-1 and TRBJ2-7; 7 nucleotides in the junction match TRBD2. Sample: blood. The DNA sequence is TGCAGCGTTGTTGTTCAGCGGGATGGGACCGAGCAGTACTTC. The resulting protein is CSVVVQRDGTEQYF.